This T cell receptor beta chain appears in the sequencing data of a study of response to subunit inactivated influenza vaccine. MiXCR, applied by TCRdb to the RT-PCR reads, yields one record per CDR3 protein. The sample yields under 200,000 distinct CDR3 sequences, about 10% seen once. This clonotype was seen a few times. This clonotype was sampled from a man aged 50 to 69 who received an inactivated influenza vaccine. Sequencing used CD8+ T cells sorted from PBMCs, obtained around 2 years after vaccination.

CDR3 protein: CASSWAGMHEQFF. CDR3 bases: TGTGCCAGCAGCTGGGCAGGGATGCATGAGCAGTTCTTC. This chain uses TRBV7-9 with TRBJ2-1; D possibly corresponds to TRBD1 (5 bases). The CDR3 is made up of 13 amino acids. V was clipped by 4 bases and J by 8 bases, with 12 bases between them. In germline, CDR1 is SEHNR, CDR2 FQNEAQ (reference sequence).